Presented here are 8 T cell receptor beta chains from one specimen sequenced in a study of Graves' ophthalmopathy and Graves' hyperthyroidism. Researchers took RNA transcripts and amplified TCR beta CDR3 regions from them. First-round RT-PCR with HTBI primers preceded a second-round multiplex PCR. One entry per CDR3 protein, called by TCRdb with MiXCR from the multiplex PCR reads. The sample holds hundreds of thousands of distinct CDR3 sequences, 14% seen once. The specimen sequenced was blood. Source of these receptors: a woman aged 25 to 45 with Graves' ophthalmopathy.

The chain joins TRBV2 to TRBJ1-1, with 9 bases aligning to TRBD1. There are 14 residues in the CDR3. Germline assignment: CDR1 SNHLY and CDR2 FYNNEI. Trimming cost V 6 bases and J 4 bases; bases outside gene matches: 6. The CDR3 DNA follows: TGTGCCAGCAGCTACAGGGGGCGCGGCACTGAAGCTTTCTTT. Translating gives CASSYRGRGTEAFF.

CDR3 DNA sequence: TGTGCCAGCAGCCCCCTCAACAGGGGGTTTCTCTCTGGGGCCAACGTCCTGACTTTC. Translated, it gives CASSPLNRGFLSGANVLTF. V usage is TRBV11-2 and J usage is TRBJ2-6, with 8 positions matching TRBD1. Germline trimming cut 5 bases from V and 0 bases from J; bases unmatched to any gene: 12. The CDR3 has 19 amino acids. CDR1 is SGHAT and CDR2 is FQNNGV in the germline V gene.

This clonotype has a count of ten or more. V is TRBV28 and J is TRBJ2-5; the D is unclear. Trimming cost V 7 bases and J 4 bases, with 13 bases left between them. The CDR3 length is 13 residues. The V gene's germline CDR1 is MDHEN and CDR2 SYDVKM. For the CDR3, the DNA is TGTGCCAGCAAAGGGTGGCAGGCAGAGACCCAGTACTTC. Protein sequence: CASKGWQAETQYF.

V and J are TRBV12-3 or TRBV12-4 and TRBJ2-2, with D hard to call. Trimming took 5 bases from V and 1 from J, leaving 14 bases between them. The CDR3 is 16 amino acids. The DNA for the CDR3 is TGTGCCAGCAGTCGAAATAGGGTTGGGAACACCGGGGAGCTGTTTTTT. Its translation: CASSRNRVGNTGELFF.

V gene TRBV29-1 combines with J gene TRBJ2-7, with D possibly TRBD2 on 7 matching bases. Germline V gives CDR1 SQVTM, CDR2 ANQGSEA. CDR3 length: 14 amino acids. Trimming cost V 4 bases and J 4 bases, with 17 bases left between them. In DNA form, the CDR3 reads TGCAGCGTTGGCACCTTAGGGGGGGGGTACGAGCAGTACTTC. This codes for CSVGTLGGGYEQYF.

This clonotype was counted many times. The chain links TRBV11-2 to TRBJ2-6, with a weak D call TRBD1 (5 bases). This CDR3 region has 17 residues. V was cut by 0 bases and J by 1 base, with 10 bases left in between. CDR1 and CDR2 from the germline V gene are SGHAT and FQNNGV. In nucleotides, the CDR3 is TGTGCCAGCAGCTTAGACAGGGCATTATCTGGGGCCAACGTCCTGACTTTC. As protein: CASSLDRALSGANVLTF.

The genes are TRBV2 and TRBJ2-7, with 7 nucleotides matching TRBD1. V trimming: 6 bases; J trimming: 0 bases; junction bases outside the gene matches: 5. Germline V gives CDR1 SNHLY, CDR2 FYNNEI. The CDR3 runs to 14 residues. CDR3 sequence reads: CASRWDRSSYEQYF. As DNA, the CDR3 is TGTGCCAGCAGGTGGGACAGATCCTCCTACGAGCAGTACTTC.

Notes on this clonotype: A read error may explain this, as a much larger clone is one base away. CDR3 nucleotide sequence: TGTGCTATCTCTCTAGCGGGAGAAACCGGGGAGCTGTTTTTT. Its translation is CAISLAGETGELFF. The chain carries TRBV6-2 or TRBV6-3 and TRBJ2-2; 10 bases agree with TRBD2. Germline V lookup: CDR1 MNHEY, CDR2 SVGEGT. This CDR3 spans 14 amino acids.